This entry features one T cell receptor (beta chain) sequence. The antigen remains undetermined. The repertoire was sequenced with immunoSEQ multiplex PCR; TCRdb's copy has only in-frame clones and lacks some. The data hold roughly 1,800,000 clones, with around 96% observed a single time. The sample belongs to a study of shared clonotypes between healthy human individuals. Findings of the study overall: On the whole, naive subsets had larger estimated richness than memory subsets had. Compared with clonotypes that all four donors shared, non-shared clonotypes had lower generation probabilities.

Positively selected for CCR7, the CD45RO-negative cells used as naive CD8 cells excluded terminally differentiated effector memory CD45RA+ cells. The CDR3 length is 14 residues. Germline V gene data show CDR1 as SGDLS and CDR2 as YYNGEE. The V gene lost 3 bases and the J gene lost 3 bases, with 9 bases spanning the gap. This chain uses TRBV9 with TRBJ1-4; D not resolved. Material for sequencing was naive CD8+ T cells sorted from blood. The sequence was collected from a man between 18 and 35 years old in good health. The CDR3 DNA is TGTGCCAGCAGCGCGACTTTAGCTAATGAAAAACTGTTTTTT. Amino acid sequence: CASSATLANEKLFF.